This note documents a single T cell receptor beta chain sequence. The data stem from a study of T cells in tuberculosis. Germline values: CDR1 MGHDK, CDR2 SYGVNS. This CDR3 region has 17 residues. Trimming shortened V by 2 bases and J by 9 bases, and 23 bases separated the two germline ends. Produced via immunoSEQ multiplex PCR; TCRdb's table is partial and in-frame only. The repertoire holds about 43,000 clones, with around 94% as singletons. The chain combines TRBV25-1 with TRBJ1-3, with a tentative D call TRBD1 (5 bases). Sequences were obtained from PBMCs. This receptor was obtained from a donor under 30 with latent tuberculosis or without tuberculosis infection. Some clones in this sample may be carry-over from other donors' samples. In DNA, the CDR3 is TGTGCCAGCAGTGAACAGGGCGGACCCATCACCGGGGGCACCATATATTTT. Its protein product is CASSEQGGPITGGTIYF.